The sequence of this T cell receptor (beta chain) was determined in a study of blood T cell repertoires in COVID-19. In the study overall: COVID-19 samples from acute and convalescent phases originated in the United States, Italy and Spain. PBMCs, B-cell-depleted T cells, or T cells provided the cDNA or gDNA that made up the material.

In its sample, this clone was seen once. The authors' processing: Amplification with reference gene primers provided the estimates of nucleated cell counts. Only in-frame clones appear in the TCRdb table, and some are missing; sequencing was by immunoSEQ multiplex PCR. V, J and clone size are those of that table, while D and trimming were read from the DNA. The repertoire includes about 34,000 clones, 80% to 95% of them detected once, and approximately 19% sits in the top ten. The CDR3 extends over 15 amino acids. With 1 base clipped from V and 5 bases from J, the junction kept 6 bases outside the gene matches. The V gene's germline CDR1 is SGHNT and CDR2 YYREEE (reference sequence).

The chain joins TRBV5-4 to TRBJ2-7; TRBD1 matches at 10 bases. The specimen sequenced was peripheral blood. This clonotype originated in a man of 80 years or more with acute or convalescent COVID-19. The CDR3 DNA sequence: TGTGCCAGCAGCTTGAAGACAGGGGGCTATCACGAGCAGTACTTC. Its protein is CASSLKTGGYHEQYF.